The 30 T cell receptor beta chains listed next were all sequenced from one sample in a study of CD8+ T cells in alopecia areata. Treatment meaning: oral pan-JAK inhibitor, 5-10 mg twice daily. In each case, RNA was isolated and then reverse transcribed into cDNA as the sequencing template. This table comes from immunoSEQ multiplex PCR, and its TCRdb copy is limited to in-frame clones, with some not included. The table records about 270,000 clones, 45% to 70% of them present only once. The sample was CD4+ T cells sorted from blood, taken at approximately week 52, from a patient treated with tofacitinib. The receptors derive from a human donor with alopecia areata.

The chain joins TRBV10-3 to TRBJ2-7; 9 bases fit TRBD1. Germline values: CDR1 ENHRY, CDR2 SYGVKD. J was trimmed by 7 bases and V by 0 bases; bases with no gene match: 7. The CDR3 has 15 amino acids. CDR3 loop: CAISESRDREREQYF. CDR3 bases: TGTGCCATCAGTGAGTCGAGGGACAGGGAACGAGAGCAGTACTTC.

The CDR3 bases are TGTGCCGTAGCGCCTCAAGAGACCCAGTACTTC. Residues: CAVAPQETQYF. J is TRBJ2-5 and V is TRBV7-7; perhaps TRBD2 as D (5 bases). Trimming pared 11 bases from V and 2 bases from J, leaving 9 bases between. Per germline, CDR1 SSHAT and CDR2 FNYEAQ (reference sequence). The CDR3 contains 11 residues. The full variable domain, its missing parts supplied by reference TRBV7-7 and TRBJ2-5, is GAGVSQSPRYKVTKRGQDVTLRCDPISSHATLYWYQQALGQGPEFLTYFNYEAQPDKSGLPSDRFSAERPEGSISTLTIQRTEQRDSAMYRCAVAPQETQYFGPGTRLLVL.

This clone showed up just a few times. The chain employs TRBV29-1 and TRBJ2-7, with 8 nucleotides matching TRBD1. Trimming removed 6 bases from V and 1 base from J; junction bases left unmatched: 5. The germline gives CDR1 SQVTM, CDR2 ANQGSEA. This CDR3 region has 13 residues. The CDR3 bases are TGCAGCGTGGAGCGGACAGGGTCCTACGAGCAGTACTTC. Its translation: CSVERTGSYEQYF.

The rearrangement uses TRBV10-3 and TRBJ1-1; D not certain. V was shortened by 2 bases and J by 3 bases, with 13 bases between the two germline ends. Germline values: CDR1 ENHRY, CDR2 SYGVKD. There are 15 residues in the CDR3. CDR3 region: CAISERGNGDTEAFF. Here the CDR3 DNA reads TGTGCCATCAGTGAGCGGGGTAACGGGGACACTGAAGCTTTCTTT.

This clone appeared once. The chain employs TRBV7-3 and TRBJ2-7, with a possible D match to TRBD1 (6 bases). V was clipped by 5 bases and J by 3 bases, with 11 bases between them. CDR1 is SGHTA, CDR2 FQGTGA, per germline. The CDR3 is made up of 13 amino acids. CDR3 amino acids: CASSRDNYYEQYF. In DNA form, the CDR3 reads TGTGCCAGCAGCCGGGACAACTACTACGAGCAGTACTTC.

The chain has TRBV5-6 and TRBJ1-5; D may be TRBD1 (5 bases). CDR3 length: 14 residues. Trimming stripped 0 bases from V and 4 bases from J, with 8 bases between. Per germline, CDR1 SGHDT and CDR2 YYEEEE. The CDR3 reads CASSLAGLNQPQHF. CDR3 in DNA: TGTGCCAGCAGCTTGGCAGGGTTGAATCAGCCCCAGCATTTT. Combining the CDR3 with reference TRBV5-6 and TRBJ1-5 gives the whole variable domain DAGVTQSPTHLIKTRGQQVTLRCSPKSGHDTVSWYQQALGQGPQFIFQYYEEEERQRGNFPDRFSGHQFPNYSSELNVNALLLGDSALYLCASSLAGLNQPQHFGDGTRLSIL.

This clone was detected only a few times. The chain employs TRBV29-1 and TRBJ1-5, with unresolved D. The CDR3 length is 14 residues. Trimming took off 4 bases at V and 2 bases at J, with 12 bases between the two ends. From germline, CDR1 is SQVTM and CDR2 ANQGSEA. The CDR3 here is CSVVASGGNQPQHF. CDR3 nucleotide sequence: TGCAGCGTTGTTGCCTCGGGTGGCAATCAGCCCCAGCATTTT. The variable domain in full, with the rest retrieved from reference TRBV29-1 and TRBJ1-5, is SAVISQKPSRDICQRGTSLTIQCQVDSQVTMMFWYRQQPGQSLTLIATANQGSEATYESGFVIDKFPISRPNLTFSTLTVSNMSPEDSSIYLCSVVASGGNQPQHFGDGTRLSIL.

The chain employs TRBV7-8 and TRBJ1-5; TRBD1 matches at 7 bases. This CDR3 has 14 residues. The V gene's germline CDR1 is SGHVS and CDR2 FQNEAQ. The junction had 10 bases not matched to a gene; V was cut back by 5 bases and J by 9 bases. The CDR3 coding sequence is TGTGCCAGCAGCAACGACAGGGAGATTCCGCCCCAGCATTTT. Translating it yields CASSNDREIPPQHF.

V usage is TRBV6-5 and J usage is TRBJ1-3, with no clear D. Trimming took 5 bases from V and 0 from J, leaving 11 bases between them. CDR3 length equals 15 residues. Per the germline V gene, CDR1 is MNHEY and CDR2 is SVGAGI. The chain's CDR3 is CASSQDGYSGNTIYF. CDR3 DNA sequence: TGTGCCAGCAGTCAAGACGGTTACTCTGGAAACACCATATATTTT.

The rearrangement links TRBV2 to TRBJ2-7, with TRBD1 matching 7 bases. The V gene end was trimmed by 8 bases and the J gene end by 4 bases; junction bases not matched to a gene: 8. The CDR3 totals 13 residues. CDR1 SNHLY and CDR2 FYNNEI come from the germline V gene. The CDR3 spells CASYRGGGYEQYF. The CDR3 bases are TGTGCCAGCTACCGAGGGGGCGGGTACGAGCAGTACTTC.

The V gene is TRBV29-1, the J gene TRBJ1-2; D is ambiguous. CDR1 SQVTM and CDR2 ANQGSEA come from the germline V gene. The V end lost 6 bases, the J end lost 4 bases, and 15 bases lay between the germline ends. This CDR3 is 13 amino acids long. CDR3 in DNA: TGCAGCGTCCCCGGAATTAAGGGCTATGGCTACACCTTC. Translating gives CSVPGIKGYGYTF.

This clone was observed a few times. This rearrangement joins TRBV7-2 to TRBJ2-7; a possible D gene is TRBD2 (6 bases). Germline V gives CDR1 SGHTA, CDR2 FQGNSA. Trimming left V 2 bases short and J 6 bases short, with 11 bases between. The CDR3 is 13 residues long. The CDR3 coding sequence is TGTGCCAGCAGCTTAAAGGCGGGGATCGAGCAGTACTTC. Translating gives CASSLKAGIEQYF.

This clone was seen a handful of times. The V and J genes are TRBV6-5 and TRBJ2-5; D is undetermined. Germline V gene data show CDR1 as MNHEY and CDR2 as SVGAGI. The CDR3 length is 14 residues. V lost 7 bases and J 0 bases, leaving 12 bases between the germline ends. Written as DNA, the CDR3 is TGTGCCAGCAACCACGACTCTTACCAAGAGACCCAGTACTTC. Translating gives CASNHDSYQETQYF.

This clone appeared once. CDR3 loop: CASSAPTDTGELFF. CDR3 nucleotide sequence: TGTGCCAGCAGCGCCCCAACGGACACCGGGGAGCTGTTTTTT. V is TRBV5-4 and J is TRBJ2-2; D remains ambiguous. The V gene lost 4 bases and the J gene lost 3 bases, with 10 bases spanning the gap. The CDR3 runs to 14 residues. In germline, CDR1 is SGHNT, CDR2 YYREEE (reference sequence).

V usage is TRBV5-1 and J usage is TRBJ2-5; possibly TRBD1 or TRBD2 for D (6 bases each). This CDR3 spans 15 amino acids. Germline V gives CDR1 SGHRS, CDR2 YFSETQ. V was cut by 5 bases and J by 0 bases, with 14 bases left in between. The CDR3: CASRGGRGYQETQYF. The DNA for the CDR3 is TGCGCCAGCAGAGGGGGGCGCGGGTACCAAGAGACCCAGTACTTC.

The chain links TRBV5-1 to TRBJ1-5; D unclear. V was shortened by 4 bases and J by 2 bases, with 7 bases between the two germline ends. The V gene's germline CDR1 is SGHRS and CDR2 YFSETQ. This CDR3 contains 13 residues. CDR3 DNA sequence: TGCGCCAGCAGCCCTAGGGGCAATCAGCCCCAGCATTTT. Its translation: CASSPRGNQPQHF.

V and J are TRBV29-1 and TRBJ2-7, with 13 bases aligning to TRBD2. The CDR3 consists of 14 residues. V trimming: 6 bases; J trimming: 3 bases; junction bases outside the gene matches: 5. Germline assignment: CDR1 SQVTM and CDR2 ANQGSEA. The DNA for the CDR3 is TGCAGCGTCGCACTAGCGGGGGGGATCTACGAGCAGTACTTC. It codes for CSVALAGGIYEQYF.

This chain connects TRBV4-3 to TRBJ2-2, with 10 bases aligning to TRBD1. The germline V gene has CDR1 LGHNA and CDR2 YSLEER. This CDR3 contains 16 residues. V dropped 3 bases and J dropped 2; count of bases not matched to a gene: 3. The CDR3 coding sequence is TGCGCCAGCAGCCAGGGGACAGGGGCAAACACCGGGGAGCTGTTTTTT. Protein sequence: CASSQGTGANTGELFF.

The chain combines TRBV5-1 with TRBJ2-7; TRBD1 matches 10 bases. CDR1 SGHRS and CDR2 YFSETQ come from the germline V gene. The J segment lost 4 bases and the V segment lost 2 bases, leaving 6 bases of the junction unmatched. The length of the CDR3 is 15 residues. The chain's CDR3 is CASSFQRTGGYEQYF. In DNA form, the CDR3 reads TGCGCCAGCAGCTTTCAAAGGACAGGGGGATACGAGCAGTACTTC. The whole variable domain, filled in from reference TRBV5-1 and TRBJ2-7, reads KAGVTQTPRYLIKTRGQQVTLSCSPISGHRSVSWYQQTPGQGLQFLFEYFSETQRNKGNFPGRFSGRQFSNSRSEMNVSTLELGDSALYLCASSFQRTGGYEQYFGPGTRLTVT.

The V call is TRBV9, the J call TRBJ2-1, with D possibly being TRBD2 (7 bases). In germline, CDR1 is SGDLS, CDR2 YYNGEE. This CDR3 is built from 16 residues. V lost 0 bases to trimming and J lost 2 bases, with 12 bases between them. The DNA for the CDR3 is TGTGCCAGCAGCGTAGGCCCGGGGGGCCCCTACAATGAGCAGTTCTTC. Translated, it gives CASSVGPGGPYNEQFF.

V usage is TRBV5-6 and J usage is TRBJ1-1; 7 nucleotides line up with TRBD1. Germline-derived CDR1 and CDR2 are SGHDT and YYEEEE. V lost 0 bases and J lost 0; bases outside the gene matches: 5. The CDR3 runs 16 residues. CDR3 in DNA: TGTGCCAGCAGCTTGGGGGACAGACTAATGAACACTGAAGCTTTCTTT. It encodes CASSLGDRLMNTEAFF.

This sequence joins TRBV4-2 and TRBJ2-1; 10 bases align to TRBD2. With 0 bases clipped from V and 7 bases from J, the junction kept 18 bases outside the gene matches. From germline, CDR1 is LGHNA and CDR2 YNFKEQ. The CDR3 covers 20 residues. The CDR3 is CASSQDFIAGGLPGWNEQFF. The CDR3 nucleotides are TGTGCCAGCAGCCAAGATTTCATAGCGGGGGGACTGCCGGGTTGGAATGAGCAGTTCTTC.

This clone has only a few counts. The chain couples TRBV10-2 to TRBJ1-6; D might be TRBD1 (5 bases). The CDR3 sequence is 13 residues long. The germline gives CDR1 WSHSY, CDR2 SAAADI. The V gene lost 4 bases and the J gene lost 5 bases, with 6 bases spanning the gap. CDR3 protein: CASSGQNNSPLHF. For the CDR3, the DNA is TGCGCCAGCAGTGGACAGAATAATTCACCCCTCCACTTT.

The chain uses TRBV5-1 and TRBJ2-1; D is unresolved. Deletions cut 5 bases from V and 3 bases from J, with 6 bases between. The length of the CDR3 is 12 residues. Germline-derived CDR1 and CDR2 are SGHRS and YFSETQ. CDR3 residues: CASSQNYNEQFF. The CDR3 nucleotides read TGCGCCAGCAGTCAGAACTACAATGAGCAGTTCTTC.

The chain carries TRBV7-9 and TRBJ2-1; D remains unclear. The CDR3 runs 16 residues. From germline, CDR1 is SEHNR and CDR2 FQNEAQ (reference sequence). V dropped 5 bases and J dropped 7 bases, with 21 bases sitting between them. This CDR3 is CASSTRPLGTQNEQFF. CDR3 DNA: TGTGCCAGCAGCACTCGACCGCTCGGCACACAGAATGAGCAGTTCTTC.

The chain has TRBV29-1 and TRBJ2-3; 7 bases match TRBD1. Germline CDR1 reads SQVTM; CDR2 reads ANQGSEA. The CDR3 covers 13 residues. The junction had 6 bases not matched to a gene; V was cut back by 7 bases and J by 2 bases. The CDR3 DNA reads as TGCAGCGGCGAGGGGGCACCCACAGATACGCAGTATTTT. The encoded protein is CSGEGAPTDTQYF.

The chain uses TRBV30 and TRBJ2-2; the D is unclear. Trimming left V 0 bases short and J 5 bases short, with 7 bases between. Germline values: CDR1 GTSNPN, CDR2 SVGIG (reference sequence). The length of the CDR3 is 13 residues. The CDR3 DNA is TGTGCCTGGAGTGTAGGATATACCGGGGAGCTGTTTTTT. Translated, it gives CAWSVGYTGELFF.

Regarding this clone: The same CDR3 is also encoded by other DNA sequences in this sample. The chain joins TRBV5-6 to TRBJ1-2, with TRBD1 matching 8 bases. Germline trimming cut 4 bases from V and 5 bases from J; bases unmatched to any gene: 4. This CDR3 region has 13 residues. The germline V gene encodes CDR1 SGHDT and CDR2 YYEEEE. Written as DNA, the CDR3 is TGTGCCAGCAGCCGGACAGGGAATTATGGCTACACCTTC. Its translation is CASSRTGNYGYTF. The whole variable domain, remainder taken from reference TRBV5-6 and TRBJ1-2, is DAGVTQSPTHLIKTRGQQVTLRCSPKSGHDTVSWYQQALGQGPQFIFQYYEEEERQRGNFPDRFSGHQFPNYSSELNVNALLLGDSALYLCASSRTGNYGYTFGSGTRLTVV.

The chain uses TRBV6-5 and TRBJ2-7; 8 nucleotides match TRBD1. Germline V lookup: CDR1 MNHEY, CDR2 SVGAGI. Germline trimming cut 11 bases from V and 3 bases from J; bases unmatched to any gene: 12. The CDR3 has 14 amino acids. CDR3 region: CAGPLGQGYYEQYF. CDR3 DNA: TGTGCCGGCCCGCTAGGACAGGGATACTACGAGCAGTACTTC.

Only a few counts were recorded for this clone. The sample holds other DNA sequences that translate to the same CDR3. This chain links TRBV20-1 with TRBJ2-7; no firm D call. The CDR3 spans 11 residues. Trimming took off 0 bases at V and 2 bases at J, with 2 bases between the two ends. The germline V gene has CDR1 DFQATT and CDR2 SNEGSKA (reference sequence). The CDR3 DNA is TGCAGTGCTAGAGACACCTACGAGCAGTACTTC. Amino acids: CSARDTYEQYF.